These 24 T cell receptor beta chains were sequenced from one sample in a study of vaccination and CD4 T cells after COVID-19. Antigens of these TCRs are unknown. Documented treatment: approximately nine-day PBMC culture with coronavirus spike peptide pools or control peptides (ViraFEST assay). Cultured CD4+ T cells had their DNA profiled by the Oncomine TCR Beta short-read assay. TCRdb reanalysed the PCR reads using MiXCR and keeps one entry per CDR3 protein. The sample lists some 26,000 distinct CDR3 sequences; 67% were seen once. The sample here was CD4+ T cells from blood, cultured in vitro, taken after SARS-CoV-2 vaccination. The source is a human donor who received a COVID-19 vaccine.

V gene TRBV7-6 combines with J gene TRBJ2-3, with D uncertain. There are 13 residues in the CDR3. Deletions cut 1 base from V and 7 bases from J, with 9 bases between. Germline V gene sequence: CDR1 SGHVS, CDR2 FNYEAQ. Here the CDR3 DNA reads TGTGCCAGCAGCTTAGAACGGACCAATACGCAGTATTTT. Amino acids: CASSLERTNTQYF.

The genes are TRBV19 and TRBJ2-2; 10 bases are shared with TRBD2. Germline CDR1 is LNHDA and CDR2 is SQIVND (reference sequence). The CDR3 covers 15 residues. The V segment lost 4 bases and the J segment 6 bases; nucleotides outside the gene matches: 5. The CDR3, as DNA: TGTGCCAGTAGTAATTTAGCGGGAGGAGCCGGGGAGCTGTTTTTT. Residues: CASSNLAGGAGELFF.

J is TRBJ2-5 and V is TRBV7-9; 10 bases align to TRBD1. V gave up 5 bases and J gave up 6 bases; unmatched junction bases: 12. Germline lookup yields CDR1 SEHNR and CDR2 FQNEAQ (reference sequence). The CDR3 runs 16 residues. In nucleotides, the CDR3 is TGTGCCAGCAGCCTATTCGGACAGGGGGATGGACAGACCCAGTACTTC. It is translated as CASSLFGQGDGQTQYF. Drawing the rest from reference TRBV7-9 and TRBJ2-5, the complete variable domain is DTGVSQNPRHKITKRGQNVTFRCDPISEHNRLYWYRQTLGQGPEFLTYFQNEAQLEKSRLLSDRFSAERPKGSFSTLEIQRTEQGDSAMYLCASSLFGQGDGQTQYFGPGTRLLVL.

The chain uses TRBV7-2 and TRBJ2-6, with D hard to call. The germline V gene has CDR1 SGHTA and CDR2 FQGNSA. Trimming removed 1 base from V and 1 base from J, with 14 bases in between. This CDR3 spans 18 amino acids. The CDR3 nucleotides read TGTGCCAGCAGCTTAGTCTGGGTTCGCCGGTCTGGGGCCAACGTCCTGACTTTC. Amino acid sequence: CASSLVWVRRSGANVLTF.

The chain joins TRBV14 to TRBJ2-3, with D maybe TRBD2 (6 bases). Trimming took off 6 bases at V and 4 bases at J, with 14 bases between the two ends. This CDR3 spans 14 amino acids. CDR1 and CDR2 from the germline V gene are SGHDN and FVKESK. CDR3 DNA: TGTGCCAGCAGACGTACGGGGGTTGCAGATACGCAGTATTTT. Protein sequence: CASRRTGVADTQYF.

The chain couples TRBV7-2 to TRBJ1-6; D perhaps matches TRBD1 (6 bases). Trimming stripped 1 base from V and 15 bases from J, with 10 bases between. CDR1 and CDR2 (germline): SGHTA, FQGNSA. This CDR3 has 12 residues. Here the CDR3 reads CASSLDGGLLHF. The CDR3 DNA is TGTGCCAGCAGCTTAGATGGGGGGCTCCTCCACTTT.

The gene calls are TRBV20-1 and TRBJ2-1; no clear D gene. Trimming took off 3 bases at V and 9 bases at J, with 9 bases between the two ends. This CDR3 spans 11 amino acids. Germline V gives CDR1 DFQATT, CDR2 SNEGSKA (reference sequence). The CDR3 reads CSASPVLEQFF. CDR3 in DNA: TGCAGTGCTAGCCCCGTTCTTGAGCAGTTCTTC.

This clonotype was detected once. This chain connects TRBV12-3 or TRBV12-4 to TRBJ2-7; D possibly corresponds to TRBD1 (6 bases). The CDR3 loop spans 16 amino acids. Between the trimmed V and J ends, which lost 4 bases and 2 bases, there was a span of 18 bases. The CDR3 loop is CASSYPSRDNPYEQYF. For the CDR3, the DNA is TGTGCCAGCAGTTACCCCTCCCGGGACAACCCCTACGAGCAGTACTTC.

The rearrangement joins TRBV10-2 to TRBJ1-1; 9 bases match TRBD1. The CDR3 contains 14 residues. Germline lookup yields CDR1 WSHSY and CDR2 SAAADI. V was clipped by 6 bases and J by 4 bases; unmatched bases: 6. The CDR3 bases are TGCGCCAGCAGAGCCGGGACAGGGCGCACTGAAGCTTTCTTT. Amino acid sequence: CASRAGTGRTEAFF.

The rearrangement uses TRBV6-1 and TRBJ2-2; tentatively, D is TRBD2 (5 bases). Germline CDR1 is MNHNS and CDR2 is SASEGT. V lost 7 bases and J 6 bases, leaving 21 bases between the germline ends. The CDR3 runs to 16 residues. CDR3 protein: CASIDREQSRAGELFF. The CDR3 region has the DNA TGTGCCAGCATCGACCGGGAACAATCTCGGGCCGGGGAGCTGTTTTTT.

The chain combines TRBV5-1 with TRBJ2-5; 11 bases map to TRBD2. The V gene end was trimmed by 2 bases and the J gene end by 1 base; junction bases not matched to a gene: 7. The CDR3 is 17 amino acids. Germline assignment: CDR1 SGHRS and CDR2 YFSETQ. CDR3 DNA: TGCGCCAGCAGCTTTCTGGGACTAGCGGATCTCCAAGAGACCCAGTACTTC. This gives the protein CASSFLGLADLQETQYF.

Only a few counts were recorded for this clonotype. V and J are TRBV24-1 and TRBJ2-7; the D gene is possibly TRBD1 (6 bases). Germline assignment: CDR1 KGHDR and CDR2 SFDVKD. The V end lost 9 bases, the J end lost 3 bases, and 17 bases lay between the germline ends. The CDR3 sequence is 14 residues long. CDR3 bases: TGTGCCACCCCAGAGGGGGAGAAGTGCTACGAGCAGTACTTC. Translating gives CATPEGEKCYEQYF.

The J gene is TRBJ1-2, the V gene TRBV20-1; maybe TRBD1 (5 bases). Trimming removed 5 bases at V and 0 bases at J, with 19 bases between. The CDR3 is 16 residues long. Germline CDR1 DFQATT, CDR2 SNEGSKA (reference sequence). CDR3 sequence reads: CSASAGTGIANYGYTF. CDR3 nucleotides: TGCAGTGCTTCCGCCGGGACGGGGATAGCTAACTATGGCTACACCTTC.

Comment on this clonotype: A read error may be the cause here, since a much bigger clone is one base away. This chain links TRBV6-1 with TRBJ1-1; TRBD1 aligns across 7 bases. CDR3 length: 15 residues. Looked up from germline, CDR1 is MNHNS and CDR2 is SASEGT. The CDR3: CVSSEYGTVNTEAFF. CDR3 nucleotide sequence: TGTGTCAGCAGTGAATATGGGACAGTGAACACTGAAGCTTTCTTT.

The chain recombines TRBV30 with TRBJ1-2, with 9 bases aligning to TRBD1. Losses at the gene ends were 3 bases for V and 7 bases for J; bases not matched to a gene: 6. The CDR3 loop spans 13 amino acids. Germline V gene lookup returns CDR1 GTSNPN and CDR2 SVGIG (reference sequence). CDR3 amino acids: CAWRIQGARGYTF. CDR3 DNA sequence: TGTGCCTGGAGGATACAGGGGGCTCGTGGCTACACCTTC.

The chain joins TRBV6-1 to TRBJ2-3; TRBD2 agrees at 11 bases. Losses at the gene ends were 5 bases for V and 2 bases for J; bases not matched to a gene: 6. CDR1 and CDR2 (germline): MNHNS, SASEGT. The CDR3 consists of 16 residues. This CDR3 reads CASSPSLAGDTDTQYF. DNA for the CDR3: TGTGCCAGCAGTCCATCACTAGCGGGGGACACAGATACGCAGTATTTT.

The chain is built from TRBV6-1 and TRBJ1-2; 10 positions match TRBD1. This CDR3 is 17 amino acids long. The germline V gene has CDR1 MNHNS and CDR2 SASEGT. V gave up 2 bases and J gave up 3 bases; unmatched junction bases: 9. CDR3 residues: CASSERSGTGDDYGYTF. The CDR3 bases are TGTGCCAGCAGTGAAAGATCCGGGACAGGGGATGACTATGGCTACACCTTC.

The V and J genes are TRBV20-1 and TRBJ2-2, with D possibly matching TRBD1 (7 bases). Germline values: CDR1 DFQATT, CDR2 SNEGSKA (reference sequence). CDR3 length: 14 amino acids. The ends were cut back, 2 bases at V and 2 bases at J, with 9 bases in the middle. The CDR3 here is CSARQGGNTGELFF. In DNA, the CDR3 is TGCAGTGCTAGACAGGGGGGAAACACCGGGGAGCTGTTTTTT.

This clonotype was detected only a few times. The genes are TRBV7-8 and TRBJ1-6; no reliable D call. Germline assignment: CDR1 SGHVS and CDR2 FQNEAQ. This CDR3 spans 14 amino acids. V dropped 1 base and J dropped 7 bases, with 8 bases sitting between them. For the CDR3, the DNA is TGTGCCAGCAGCTTAGTTTCCCAGAATTCACCCCTCCACTTT. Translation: CASSLVSQNSPLHF.

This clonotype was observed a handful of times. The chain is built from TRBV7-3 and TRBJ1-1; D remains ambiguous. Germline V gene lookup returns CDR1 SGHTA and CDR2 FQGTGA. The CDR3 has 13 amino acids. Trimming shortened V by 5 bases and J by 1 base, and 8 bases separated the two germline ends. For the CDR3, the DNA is TGTGCCAGCAGCCCCTATAAGAACACTGAAGCTTTCTTT. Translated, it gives CASSPYKNTEAFF.

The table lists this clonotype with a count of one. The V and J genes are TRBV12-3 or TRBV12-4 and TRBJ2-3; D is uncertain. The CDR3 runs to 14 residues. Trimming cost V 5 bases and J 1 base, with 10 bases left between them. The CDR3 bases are TGTGCCAGCAGTCCTGACCGACGCACAGATACGCAGTATTTT. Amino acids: CASSPDRRTDTQYF.

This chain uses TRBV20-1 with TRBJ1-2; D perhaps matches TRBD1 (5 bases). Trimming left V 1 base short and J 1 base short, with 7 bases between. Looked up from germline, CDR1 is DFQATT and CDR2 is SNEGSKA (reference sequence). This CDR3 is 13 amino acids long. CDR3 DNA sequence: TGCAGTGCTAGAGTCGGACATAACTATGGCTACACCTTC. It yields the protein CSARVGHNYGYTF.

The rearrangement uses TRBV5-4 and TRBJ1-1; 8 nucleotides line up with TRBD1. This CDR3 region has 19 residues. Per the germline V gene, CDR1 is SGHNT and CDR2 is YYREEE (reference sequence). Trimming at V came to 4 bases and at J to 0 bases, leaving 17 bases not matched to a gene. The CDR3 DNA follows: TGTGCCAGCAGCCCCCCCAGGGACAGGCGAACCTTCCTGAACACTGAAGCTTTCTTT. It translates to CASSPPRDRRTFLNTEAFF.

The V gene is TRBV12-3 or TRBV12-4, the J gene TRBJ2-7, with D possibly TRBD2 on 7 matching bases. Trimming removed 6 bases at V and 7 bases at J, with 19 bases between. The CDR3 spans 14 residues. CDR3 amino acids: CASRQAAGAGEQYF. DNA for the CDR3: TGTGCCAGCAGACAAGCCGCGGGGGCTGGGGAGCAGTACTTC.